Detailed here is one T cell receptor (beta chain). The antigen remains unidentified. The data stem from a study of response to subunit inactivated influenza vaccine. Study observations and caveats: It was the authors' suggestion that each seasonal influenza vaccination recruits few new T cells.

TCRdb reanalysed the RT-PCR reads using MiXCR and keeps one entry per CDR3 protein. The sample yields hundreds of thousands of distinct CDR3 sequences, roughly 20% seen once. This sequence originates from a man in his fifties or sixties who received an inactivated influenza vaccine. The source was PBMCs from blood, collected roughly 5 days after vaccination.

As DNA, the CDR3 is TGTGCCAGCAGTTTGTTAGTCCCCTACGAGCAGTACTTC. Translating it yields CASSLLVPYEQYF. The chain couples TRBV12-3 or TRBV12-4 to TRBJ2-7, with no clear D. CDR3 length: 13 amino acids. Trimming removed 3 bases from V and 2 bases from J, with 8 bases in between.